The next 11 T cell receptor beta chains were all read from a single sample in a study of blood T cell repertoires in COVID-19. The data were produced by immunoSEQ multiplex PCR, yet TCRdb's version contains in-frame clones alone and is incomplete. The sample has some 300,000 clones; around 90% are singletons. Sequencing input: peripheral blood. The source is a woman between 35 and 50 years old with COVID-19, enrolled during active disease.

In DNA, the CDR3 is TGTGCCACCTGTCGGGCGGGGGGAGATACGCAGTATTTT. Its translation is CATCRAGGDTQYF. V usage is TRBV24-1 and J usage is TRBJ2-3; TRBD2 matches 8 bases. The germline CDR1 and CDR2 sequences are KGHDR and SFDVKD. The CDR3 loop spans 13 amino acids. V shed 9 bases, J shed 5 bases, and the junction held 6 bases outside the gene matches.

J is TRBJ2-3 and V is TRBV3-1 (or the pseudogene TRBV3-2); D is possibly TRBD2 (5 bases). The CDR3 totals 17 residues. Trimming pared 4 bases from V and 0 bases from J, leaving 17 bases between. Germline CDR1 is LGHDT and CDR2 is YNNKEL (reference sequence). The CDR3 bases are TGTGCCAGCAGCCCTGGCCAGGCGGACTTTAGCACAGATACGCAGTATTTT. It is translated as CASSPGQADFSTDTQYF.

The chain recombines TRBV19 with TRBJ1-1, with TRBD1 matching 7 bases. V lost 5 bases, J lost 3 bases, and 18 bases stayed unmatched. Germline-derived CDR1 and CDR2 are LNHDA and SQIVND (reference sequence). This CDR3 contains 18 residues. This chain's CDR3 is CASSWTLDRAKEDTEAFF. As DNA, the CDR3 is TGTGCCAGTAGTTGGACCTTAGACAGGGCTAAGGAGGACACTGAAGCTTTCTTT.

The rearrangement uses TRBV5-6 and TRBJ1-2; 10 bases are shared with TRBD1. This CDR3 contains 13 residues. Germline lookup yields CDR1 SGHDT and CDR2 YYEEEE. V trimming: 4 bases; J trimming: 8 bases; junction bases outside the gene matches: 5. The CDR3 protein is CASSATGGGGYTF. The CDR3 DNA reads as TGTGCCAGCAGCGCGACAGGGGGCGGCGGCTACACCTTC.

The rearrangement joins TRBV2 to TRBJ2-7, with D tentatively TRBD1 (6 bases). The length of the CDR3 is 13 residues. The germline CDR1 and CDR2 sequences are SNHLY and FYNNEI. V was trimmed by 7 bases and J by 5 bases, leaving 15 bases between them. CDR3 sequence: CASNGQGLHEQYF. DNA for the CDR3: TGTGCCAGCAATGGGCAGGGGCTCCACGAGCAGTACTTC.

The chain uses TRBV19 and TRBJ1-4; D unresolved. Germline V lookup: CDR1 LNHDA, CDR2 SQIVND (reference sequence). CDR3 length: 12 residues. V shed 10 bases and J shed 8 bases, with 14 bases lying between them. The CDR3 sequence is CATRGGWEKLFF. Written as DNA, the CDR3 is TGTGCCACCCGGGGTGGGTGGGAAAAACTGTTTTTT. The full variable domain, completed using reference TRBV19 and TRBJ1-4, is DGGITQSPKYLFRKEGQNVTLSCEQNLNHDAMYWYRQDPGQGLRLIYYSQIVNDFQKGDIAEGYSVSREKKESFPLTVTSAQKNPTAFYLCATRGGWEKLFFGSGTQLSVL.

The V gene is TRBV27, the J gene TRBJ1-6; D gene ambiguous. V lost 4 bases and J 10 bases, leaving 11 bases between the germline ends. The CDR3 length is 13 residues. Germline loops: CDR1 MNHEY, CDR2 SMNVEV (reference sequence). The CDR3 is CASSSNSMSPLHF. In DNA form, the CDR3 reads TGTGCCAGCAGTTCTAACAGTATGTCACCCCTCCACTTT.

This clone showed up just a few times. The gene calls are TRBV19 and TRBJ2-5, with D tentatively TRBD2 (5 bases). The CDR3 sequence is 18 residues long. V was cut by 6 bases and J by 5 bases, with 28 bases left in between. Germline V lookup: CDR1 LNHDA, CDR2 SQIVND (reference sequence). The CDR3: CASSGMDSTALRSETQYF. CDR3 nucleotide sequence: TGTGCCAGTAGCGGGATGGACTCCACCGCCCTTAGAAGCGAGACCCAGTACTTC.

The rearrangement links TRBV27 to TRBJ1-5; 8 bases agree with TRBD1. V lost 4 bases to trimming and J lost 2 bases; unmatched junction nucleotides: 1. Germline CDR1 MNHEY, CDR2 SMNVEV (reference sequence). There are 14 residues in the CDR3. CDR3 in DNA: TGTGCCAGCAGTTGGGACAGGCGCAATCAGCCCCAGCATTTT. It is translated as CASSWDRRNQPQHF.

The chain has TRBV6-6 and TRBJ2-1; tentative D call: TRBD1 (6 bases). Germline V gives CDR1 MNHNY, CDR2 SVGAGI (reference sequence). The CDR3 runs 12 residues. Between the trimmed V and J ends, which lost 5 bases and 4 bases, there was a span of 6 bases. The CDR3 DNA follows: TGTGCCAGCAGTCAGGGGTACAATGAGCAGTTCTTC. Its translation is CASSQGYNEQFF.

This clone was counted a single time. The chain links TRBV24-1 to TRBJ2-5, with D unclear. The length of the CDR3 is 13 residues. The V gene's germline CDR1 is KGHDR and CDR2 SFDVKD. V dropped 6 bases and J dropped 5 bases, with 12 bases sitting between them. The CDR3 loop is CATSHPPQETQYF. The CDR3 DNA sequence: TGTGCCACCAGTCACCCGCCTCAGGAGACCCAGTACTTC.